These 16 T cell receptor beta chains share one sample of origin, sequenced in a study of cytomegalovirus exposure and HLA in healthy donors. It was with 60 Vbeta and 13 Jbeta primers that the PCR ran. Assay used: immunoSEQ multiplex PCR; TCRdb lists only in-frame clones, some missing. The sample contains 150,000 to 200,000 clones, around four fifths of which appear only once. The sample taken for sequencing was PBMCs. All receptors derive from a man aged 18 to 30 in good health and CMV-seronegative.

The sample holds a few counts of this clone. The chain joins TRBV19 to TRBJ1-2; D ambiguous. Germline CDR1 reads LNHDA; CDR2 reads SQIVND (reference sequence). The V end lost 0 bases, the J end lost 11 bases, and 13 bases lay between the germline ends. The CDR3 covers 13 residues. The CDR3 loop is CASSIEESRSYTF. The CDR3 nucleotides read TGTGCCAGTAGTATAGAGGAGAGCCGCAGTTACACCTTC.

The V and J genes are TRBV5-6 and TRBJ1-3; D unresolved. This CDR3 contains 15 residues. The germline V and J ends were trimmed by 0 bases and 0 bases, with 7 bases remaining between them. Germline V gene lookup returns CDR1 SGHDT and CDR2 YYEEEE. CDR3 loop: CASSLELSSGNTIYF. The CDR3, as DNA: TGTGCCAGCAGCTTGGAACTTAGCTCTGGAAACACCATATATTTT.

V usage is TRBV27 and J usage is TRBJ1-6; the D gene is possibly TRBD1 (5 bases). Between the trimmed V and J ends, which lost 6 bases and 2 bases, there was a span of 11 bases. Germline CDR1 is MNHEY and CDR2 is SMNVEV (reference sequence). The CDR3 loop spans 15 amino acids. The CDR3 DNA follows: TGTGCCAGCAGGCTCGGGGGAACCTATAATTCACCCCTCCACTTT. Amino acid sequence: CASRLGGTYNSPLHF.

This clone has only a few counts. The genes are TRBV5-6 and TRBJ1-4; TRBD1 might be the D (6 bases). V lost 0 bases and J lost 4, with 13 bases in between. The CDR3 totals 16 residues. Germline V gives CDR1 SGHDT, CDR2 YYEEEE. Here the CDR3 DNA reads TGTGCCAGCAGCTTGGGGGGACAACGCTATAATGAAAAACTGTTTTTT. The encoded protein is CASSLGGQRYNEKLFF. Full variable domain (rest looked up from reference TRBV5-6 and TRBJ1-4): DAGVTQSPTHLIKTRGQQVTLRCSPKSGHDTVSWYQQALGQGPQFIFQYYEEEERQRGNFPDRFSGHQFPNYSSELNVNALLLGDSALYLCASSLGGQRYNEKLFFGSGTQLSVL.

The chain uses TRBV12-5 and TRBJ2-7, with D maybe TRBD1 (6 bases). The CDR3 has 13 residues. Trimming shortened V by 6 bases and J by 2 bases, and 11 bases separated the two germline ends. Germline CDR1 LGHNT, CDR2 FRNRAP. CDR3 in amino acids: CASGVGQAYEQYF. The CDR3 region has the DNA TGTGCTAGTGGCGTGGGACAAGCCTACGAGCAGTACTTC.

The V call is TRBV9, the J call TRBJ2-7, with 8 bases identical to TRBD1. This CDR3 region has 14 residues. Germline CDR1 is SGDLS and CDR2 is YYNGEE. The J segment lost 3 bases and the V segment lost 2 bases, leaving 4 bases of the junction unmatched. The CDR3 loop reads CASSVGQEHYEQYF. The CDR3 region has the DNA TGTGCCAGCAGCGTGGGACAGGAGCACTACGAGCAGTACTTC.

The CDR3 DNA sequence: TGTGCCAGCAGCGTGGTGGAGAATCAGCCCCAGCATTTT. This codes for CASSVVENQPQHF. The rearrangement links TRBV7-2 to TRBJ1-5; D is ambiguous. The germline CDR1 and CDR2 sequences are SGHTA and FQGNSA. CDR3 length: 13 amino acids. The ends were cut back, 5 bases at V and 4 bases at J, with 9 bases in the middle.

The chain joins TRBV18 to TRBJ2-5; D is unclear. The germline CDR1 and CDR2 sequences are KGHSH and LQKENI. V lost 6 bases, J lost 1 base, and 12 bases lay in between. The CDR3 consists of 14 residues. CDR3 region: CASSPPGAQETQYF. Here the CDR3 DNA reads TGTGCCAGCTCCCCCCCAGGTGCCCAAGAGACCCAGTACTTC.

The rearrangement uses TRBV28 and TRBJ2-5; D is perhaps TRBD2 (5 bases). The CDR3 consists of 14 residues. Germline CDR1 reads MDHEN; CDR2 reads SYDVKM. Trimming left V 1 base short and J 5 bases short, with 11 bases between. DNA for the CDR3: TGTGCCAGCAGTTTATCGACGGGGAGCGAGACCCAGTACTTC. The encoded protein is CASSLSTGSETQYF. Combining the CDR3 with reference TRBV28 and TRBJ2-5 gives the whole variable domain DVKVTQSSRYLVKRTGEKVFLECVQDMDHENMFWYRQDPGLGLRLIYFSYDVKMKEKGDIPEGYSVSREKKERFSLILESASTNQTSMYLCASSLSTGSETQYFGPGTRLLVL.

This clone occurred a few times. The chain is built from TRBV29-1 and TRBJ2-7; D possibly corresponds to TRBD2 (5 bases). V was cut by 6 bases and J by 0 bases, with 15 bases left in between. The CDR3 consists of 14 residues. The germline CDR1 and CDR2 sequences are SQVTM and ANQGSEA. The CDR3 spells CSVLEGGSSYEQYF. The CDR3 DNA reads TGCAGCGTCCTCGAGGGCGGTAGCTCCTACGAGCAGTACTTC.

The J gene is TRBJ1-5, the V gene TRBV6-5; D possibly corresponds to TRBD1 (6 bases). Germline assignment: CDR1 MNHEY and CDR2 SVGAGI. The V and J ends lost 3 bases and 7 bases respectively, with 13 bases between them. CDR3 length: 14 residues. The CDR3 sequence is CASSYQSGAQPQHF. The CDR3 coding sequence is TGTGCCAGCAGTTATCAGTCAGGGGCGCAGCCCCAGCATTTT.

The J gene is TRBJ2-1, the V gene TRBV19, with TRBD1 identical over 8 bases. This CDR3 is 16 amino acids long. The ends lost 5 bases at V and 3 bases at J; junction bases unmatched: 9. CDR1 is LNHDA and CDR2 is SQIVND in the germline V gene (reference sequence). CDR3 nucleotides: TGTGCCAGTAGTGAGCCGGGACAGGCTTTCTACAATGAGCAGTTCTTC. This sequence encodes CASSEPGQAFYNEQFF.

This chain uses TRBV5-6 with TRBJ2-5, with D possibly being TRBD1 (6 bases). Germline V gene sequence: CDR1 SGHDT, CDR2 YYEEEE. V was trimmed by 2 bases and J by 4 bases, leaving 12 bases between them. There are 14 residues in the CDR3. CDR3 residues: CASSFLQGGETQYF. CDR3 coding DNA: TGTGCCAGCAGCTTTTTACAGGGCGGAGAGACCCAGTACTTC.

The rearrangement links TRBV5-1 to TRBJ2-7; weak D call: TRBD1 (6 bases). Germline CDR1 and CDR2: SGHRS and YFSETQ. V shed 4 bases and J shed 1 base, with 9 bases lying between them. This CDR3 spans 13 amino acids. As DNA, the CDR3 is TGCGCCAGCAGCATAACAGGGTCCTACGAGCAGTACTTC. Translation: CASSITGSYEQYF.

The chain couples TRBV28 to TRBJ1-1; 7 bases are a match to TRBD1. This CDR3 has 15 amino acids. V shed 6 bases, J shed 1 base, and the junction held 8 bases outside the gene matches. The V gene's germline CDR1 is MDHEN and CDR2 SYDVKM. CDR3 nucleotides: TGTGCCAGCAGCCCCCGACAGGGAAAGAACACTGAAGCTTTCTTT. It translates to CASSPRQGKNTEAFF.

The table lists this clone with a few counts. This chain uses TRBV28 with TRBJ2-1, with a tentative D call TRBD2 (6 bases). The CDR3 runs to 14 residues. CDR1 MDHEN and CDR2 SYDVKM come from the germline V gene. The V gene lost 8 bases and the J gene lost 6 bases, with 17 bases spanning the gap. DNA of the CDR3: TGTGCCAGCCTCAGTGGACACGGGAGCAATGAGCAGTTCTTC. It specifies CASLSGHGSNEQFF.